This TCR beta chain was observed in a study of T cells in Graves' hyperthyroidism and ophthalmopathy. Study-level points and caveats: In the analysis, a 13 V-J model separated ophthalmopathy from stable hyperthyroidism. The majority of expanded thyroid clonotypes above 0.001 also appeared in blood.

Patients affected by ophthalmopathy presented a Clinical Activity Score of at least 3, a NOSPECS grade of at least 4, and disease duration below 3 months. Points on this clonotype: Antigen unknown.

Looked up from germline, CDR1 is SQVTM and CDR2 is ANQGSEA. J gave up 2 bases and V 0 bases, and 3 bases lay outside the gene matches. The CDR3 sequence is 15 residues long. RNA transcripts yielded amplified TCR beta CDR3 regions. HTBI primers were used for first-round RT-PCR of the TCR CDR3. TCRdb independently ran MiXCR on the multiplex PCR reads; one entry per CDR3 protein. This sample has over 500,000 distinct CDR3 sequences, with 16% found just once. Sequenced: blood. This clonotype originated in a woman aged 25 to 39 with Graves' ophthalmopathy. The chain uses TRBV29-1 and TRBJ2-7, with 11 bases matching TRBD1. The chain's CDR3 is CSVEEGQGGPYEQYF. The CDR3 coding sequence is TGCAGCGTTGAAGAGGGACAGGGGGGTCCCTACGAGCAGTACTTC.